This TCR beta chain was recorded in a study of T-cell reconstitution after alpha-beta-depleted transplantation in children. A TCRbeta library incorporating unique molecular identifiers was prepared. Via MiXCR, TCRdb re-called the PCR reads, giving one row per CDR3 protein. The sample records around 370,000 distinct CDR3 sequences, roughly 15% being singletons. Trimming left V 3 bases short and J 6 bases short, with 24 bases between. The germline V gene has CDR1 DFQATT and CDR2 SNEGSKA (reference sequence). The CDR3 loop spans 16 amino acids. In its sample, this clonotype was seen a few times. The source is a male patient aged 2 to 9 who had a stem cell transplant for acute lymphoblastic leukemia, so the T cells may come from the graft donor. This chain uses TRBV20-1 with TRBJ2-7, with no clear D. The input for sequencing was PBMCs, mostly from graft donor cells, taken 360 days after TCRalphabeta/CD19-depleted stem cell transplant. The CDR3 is CSARSGVGIRVVEQYF. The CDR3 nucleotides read TGCAGTGCTAGGAGTGGGGTGGGGATAAGGGTGGTCGAGCAGTACTTC.